This passage covers 26 T cell receptor beta chains from one sample sequenced in a study of blood T cell repertoires in COVID-19. Libraries were prepared by immunoSEQ multiplex PCR; TCRdb keeps only in-frame clonotypes and omits some of them. The table lists a few hundred thousand clones, approximately 89% of them singletons. The sequenced sample was PBMCs or T cells enriched from blood (not recorded which). The receptors originated from a woman aged 40 to 50 with acute COVID-19.

This clone has only a few counts. This rearrangement joins TRBV2 to TRBJ1-2, with D hard to call. V dropped 10 bases and J dropped 8 bases, with 20 bases sitting between them. The CDR3 is 13 amino acids. Germline-derived CDR1 and CDR2 are SNHLY and FYNNEI. The CDR3 loop is CANPAGAAMGYTF. CDR3 sequence (DNA): TGTGCCAACCCGGCGGGAGCTGCTATGGGCTACACCTTC.

This clone appeared a few times. The V gene is TRBV9, the J gene TRBJ2-3; D gene unclear. CDR1 and CDR2 from the germline V gene are SGDLS and YYNGEE. This CDR3 is 17 amino acids long. The germline V and J ends were trimmed by 0 bases and 0 bases, with 14 bases remaining between them. CDR3 sequence: CASSVDLGGTSTDTQYF. The DNA for the CDR3 is TGTGCCAGCAGCGTAGATTTAGGCGGAACTAGCACAGATACGCAGTATTTT.

The rearrangement uses TRBV7-3 and TRBJ1-6, with TRBD1 identical over 8 bases. Germline V gene data show CDR1 as SGHTA and CDR2 as FQGTGA. The ends lost 4 bases at V and 9 bases at J; junction bases unmatched: 5. The CDR3 runs 14 residues. The CDR3 here is CASSSQGAGSPLHF. As DNA, the CDR3 is TGTGCCAGCAGCTCGCAGGGGGCAGGTTCACCCCTCCACTTT.

V usage is TRBV7-8 and J usage is TRBJ2-1; 10 positions agree with TRBD2. With 7 bases clipped from V and 6 bases from J, the junction kept 9 bases outside the gene matches. The length of the CDR3 is 15 residues. Germline CDR1 reads SGHVS; CDR2 reads FQNEAQ. CDR3 nucleotides: TGTGCCAGCACCCGAATAGCGGGGGGTTTCAATGAGCAGTTCTTC. It codes for CASTRIAGGFNEQFF. The full variable domain, with the rest looked up from reference TRBV7-8 and TRBJ2-1, is GAGVSQSPRYKVAKRGQDVALRCDPISGHVSLFWYQQALGQGPEFLTYFQNEAQLDKSGLPSDRFFAERPEGSVSTLKIQRTQQEDSAVYLCASTRIAGGFNEQFFGPGTRLTVL.

This sequence joins TRBV20-1 and TRBJ1-1; no clear D gene. The CDR3 extends over 10 amino acids. Trimming stripped 7 bases from V and 1 base from J, with 4 bases between. CDR1 is DFQATT and CDR2 is SNEGSKA in the germline V gene (reference sequence). CDR3 in amino acids: CSDRNTEAFF. CDR3 coding DNA: TGCAGTGACAGGAACACTGAAGCTTTCTTT.

The J gene is TRBJ1-1, the V gene TRBV11-1; no clear D gene. The CDR3 covers 13 residues. The V and J ends lost 3 bases and 3 bases respectively, with 8 bases between them. Germline-derived CDR1 and CDR2 are SGHAT and FQDESV (reference sequence). CDR3 sequence reads: CASSFLEDTEAFF. CDR3 sequence (DNA): TGTGCCAGCAGCTTTCTGGAGGACACTGAAGCTTTCTTT.

V is TRBV12-3 or TRBV12-4 and J is TRBJ1-5, with a weak D call TRBD1 (5 bases). V lost 0 bases to trimming and J lost 5 bases, with 5 bases between them. The CDR3 is made up of 13 amino acids. The DNA for the CDR3 is TGTGCCAGCAGTTTAGCACAGGATCAGCCCCAGCATTTT. Translating gives CASSLAQDQPQHF.

The gene calls are TRBV12-5 and TRBJ2-1; 12 bases agree with TRBD1. From germline, CDR1 is LGHNT and CDR2 FRNRAP. The CDR3 totals 16 residues. Germline trimming cut 5 bases from V and 9 bases from J; bases unmatched to any gene: 11. The CDR3, as DNA: TGTGCTAGTGGTCTAAAAGACCGGGACAGGGGGCCTGAGCAGTTCTTC. Translated: CASGLKDRDRGPEQFF.

This sequence joins TRBV2 and TRBJ1-2, with a possible D match to TRBD1 (6 bases). CDR1 is SNHLY, CDR2 FYNNEI, per germline. The length of the CDR3 is 15 residues. V gave up 3 bases and J gave up 0 bases, with 11 bases separating them. In DNA, the CDR3 is TGTGCCAGCAGTGATAGGGACACAGCTAACTATGGCTACACCTTC. As protein: CASSDRDTANYGYTF.

The chain joins TRBV11-2 to TRBJ2-7; 13 bases are shared with TRBD2. V was clipped by 2 bases and J by 9 bases; unmatched bases: 7. This CDR3 contains 15 residues. CDR1 and CDR2 (germline): SGHAT, FQNNGV. The CDR3 region is CASSLMGLAGRMQYF. The DNA of the CDR3 is TGTGCCAGCAGCTTAATGGGACTAGCGGGACGCATGCAGTACTTC.

The rearrangement uses TRBV2 and TRBJ2-3, with D perhaps matching TRBD2 (5 bases). V lost 4 bases to trimming and J lost 0 bases, with 14 bases between them. The germline gives CDR1 SNHLY, CDR2 FYNNEI. CDR3 length: 16 amino acids. CDR3 DNA: TGTGCCAGCAGTGTTCAAGTAGCGATAAGCACAGATACGCAGTATTTT. Translation: CASSVQVAISTDTQYF.

The V call is TRBV18, the J call TRBJ1-5; tentative D call: TRBD1 (6 bases). The germline gives CDR1 KGHSH, CDR2 LQKENI. The CDR3 has 16 residues. V lost 4 bases and J lost 5, with 18 bases in between. CDR3 DNA: TGTGCCAGCTCACGCGGGGGGGGCCGCGCGGATCAGCCCCAGCATTTT. This translates into CASSRGGGRADQPQHF.

DNA for the CDR3: TGTGCCAGCAGGCCTACAGGGACAGGGAAACTGGAGACCCAGTACTTC. It is translated as CASRPTGTGKLETQYF. The gene calls are TRBV7-8 and TRBJ2-5; 9 nucleotides match TRBD1. CDR3 length equals 16 residues. Germline lookup yields CDR1 SGHVS and CDR2 FQNEAQ. The V segment lost 6 bases and the J segment 5 bases; nucleotides outside the gene matches: 13.

The CDR3 DNA follows: TGTGCCAGCACCCCGGACAGGGAAGTTGGCTACACCTTC. Translated: CASTPDREVGYTF. The chain combines TRBV5-4 with TRBJ1-2; 8 bases agree with TRBD1. Unmatched junction bases numbered 8, after V lost 6 bases and J lost 7 bases. Germline lookup yields CDR1 SGHNT and CDR2 YYREEE (reference sequence). This CDR3 contains 13 residues.

The V gene is TRBV6-5, the J gene TRBJ1-2, with D tentatively TRBD1 (5 bases). This CDR3 has 13 amino acids. Trimming removed 3 bases at V and 4 bases at J, with 9 bases between. Germline CDR1 is MNHEY and CDR2 is SVGAGI. The CDR3 is CASSYPGSYGYTF. The CDR3 DNA is TGTGCCAGCAGTTATCCAGGGTCCTATGGCTACACCTTC.

This clone was counted a single time. The CDR3: CASSQGLTSGRREQFF. As DNA, the CDR3 is TGCGCCAGCAGCCAAGGGCTGACTAGCGGGAGACGTGAGCAGTTCTTC. This chain connects TRBV4-1 to TRBJ2-1; 12 positions match TRBD2. Germline V gene lookup returns CDR1 MGHRA and CDR2 YSYEKL. After removal of 1 base from V and 9 bases from J, the junction contained 7 bases not matched to a gene. The CDR3 has 16 residues.

V and J are TRBV7-9 and TRBJ1-6; 7 nucleotides line up with TRBD1. The V segment lost 1 base and the J segment 11 bases; nucleotides outside the gene matches: 5. The CDR3 contains 14 residues. Germline-derived CDR1 and CDR2 are SEHNR and FQNEAQ (reference sequence). CDR3 DNA: TGTGCCAGCAGCTTAGACAGGGGAGAGGCACCCCTCCACTTT. It is translated as CASSLDRGEAPLHF.

This clone came up once. V usage is TRBV5-4 and J usage is TRBJ2-1, with D unclear. Germline V gives CDR1 SGHNT, CDR2 YYREEE (reference sequence). Deletions cut 1 base from V and 7 bases from J, with 12 bases between. CDR3 length equals 14 residues. CDR3 region: CASSLLPNTNEQFF. CDR3 nucleotides: TGTGCCAGCAGCTTGTTGCCCAATACAAATGAGCAGTTCTTC.

This rearrangement joins TRBV7-9 to TRBJ2-7; tentatively, D is TRBD2 (6 bases). Germline assignment: CDR1 SEHNR and CDR2 FQNEAQ (reference sequence). The V end was cut by 3 bases, the J end by 5 bases, with 14 bases between. CDR3 length: 14 amino acids. CDR3 in amino acids: CASSFGGKDNEQYF. The CDR3 coding sequence is TGTGCCAGCAGCTTTGGGGGGAAGGATAACGAGCAGTACTTC.

This chain links TRBV11-3 with TRBJ1-2, with a weak D call TRBD1 (6 bases). V shed 0 bases and J shed 0 bases, with 14 bases lying between them. The CDR3 totals 17 residues. Germline values: CDR1 SGHNT, CDR2 YENEEA. The CDR3 DNA reads TGTGCCAGCAGCTTAGATTGGGGACACCCTACTAACTATGGCTACACCTTC. Translated: CASSLDWGHPTNYGYTF.

The chain carries TRBV14 and TRBJ2-1; D remains unclear. The CDR3 totals 11 residues. V dropped 2 bases and J dropped 8 bases, with 4 bases sitting between them. CDR1 SGHDN and CDR2 FVKESK come from the germline V gene. As DNA, the CDR3 is TGTGCCAGCAGCCAAACTTATGAGCAGTTCTTC. It translates to CASSQTYEQFF.

CDR3 bases: TGTGCCAGCAGCTTTAGAGCTAGCGGGAGCGTGCAGTACGTC. Translating it yields CASSFRASGSVQYV. The chain has TRBV5-4 and TRBJ2-7, with TRBD2 matching 10 bases. Looked up from germline, CDR1 is SGHNT and CDR2 is YYREEE (reference sequence). V was pared by 2 bases and J by 9 bases, with 8 bases of the junction left unmatched. The CDR3 spans 14 residues.

The chain recombines TRBV29-1 with TRBJ2-1; 7 bases line up with TRBD2. V was clipped by 1 base and J by 4 bases; unmatched bases: 10. Germline V gene lookup returns CDR1 SQVTM and CDR2 ANQGSEA. This CDR3 is 16 amino acids long. The CDR3 is CSVEGEGRNNYNEQFF. The CDR3 DNA reads as TGCAGCGTTGAAGGGGAGGGGCGGAATAATTACAATGAGCAGTTCTTC.

The chain couples TRBV2 to TRBJ2-2; perhaps TRBD1 as D (5 bases). V gave up 7 bases and J gave up 3 bases, with 12 bases separating them. The CDR3 spans 14 residues. The germline V gene has CDR1 SNHLY and CDR2 FYNNEI. The CDR3 reads CASTLVGDTGELFF. The DNA of the CDR3 is TGTGCCAGCACCCTGGTAGGGGACACCGGGGAGCTGTTTTTT.

The chain couples TRBV5-6 to TRBJ1-1; no clear D gene. CDR1 SGHDT and CDR2 YYEEEE come from the germline V gene. The CDR3 is made up of 14 amino acids. V was cut by 1 base and J by 8 bases, with 15 bases left in between. Here the CDR3 reads CASSLQLRRREAFF. The CDR3 DNA reads as TGTGCCAGCAGCTTGCAGCTAAGGAGAAGAGAAGCTTTCTTT.

The chain employs TRBV27 and TRBJ2-1, with a possible D match to TRBD2 (5 bases). From germline, CDR1 is MNHEY and CDR2 SMNVEV (reference sequence). V lost 8 bases and J lost 0, with 20 bases in between. The CDR3 spans 17 residues. Here the CDR3 reads CASSPFRLGASYNEQFF. In DNA, the CDR3 is TGTGCCAGCTCGCCGTTTCGGCTGGGAGCCTCCTACAATGAGCAGTTCTTC.